This T cell receptor beta chain derives from a study of cytomegalovirus exposure and HLA in healthy donors. Study-level results: Cytomegalovirus-associated status was assigned to roughly 160 TCR beta chains.

Vbeta (60) and Jbeta (13) primers were used in the PCR. Libraries were prepared by immunoSEQ multiplex PCR; TCRdb keeps only in-frame clonotypes and omits some of them. Here the sample spans 77,000 or so clones, about 79% being singletons. With regard to this clone: Its specificity is unknown.

Material for sequencing was PBMCs. This receptor was obtained from a man in his forties in good health and CMV-seronegative.

Here the CDR3 reads CAISDRDRGREGQFF. CDR3 coding DNA: TGTGCCATCAGTGATCGGGACAGGGGGCGGGAGGGGCAGTTCTTC. This chain uses TRBV10-3 with TRBJ2-1; 12 bases map to TRBD1. V lost 3 bases to trimming and J lost 12 bases; unmatched junction nucleotides: 9. CDR3 length equals 15 residues. The V gene's germline CDR1 is ENHRY and CDR2 SYGVKD.